The subject of this entry is one T cell receptor beta chain. What it binds is not known. MiXCR, run by TCRdb on the RT-PCR reads, gives a single entry per CDR3 protein. This sample has roughly 290,000 distinct CDR3 sequences, with 21% found just once. With 0 bases removed from V and 6 bases from J, the gap between germline ends came to 9 bases. CDR1 and CDR2 from the germline V gene are KGHDR and SFDVKD. The length of the CDR3 is 14 residues. The entry originates in a study of response to subunit inactivated influenza vaccine. Overall study results and limits: New T cells are recruited in small numbers by each seasonal influenza vaccination, according to the authors' suggestion.

This receptor was identified in a man between 50 and 69 years old who received an inactivated influenza vaccine. V usage is TRBV24-1 and J usage is TRBJ2-3; unclear D gene. Sequenced here: PBMCs from blood, sampled approximately 20 months after vaccination. The CDR3, as DNA: TGTGCCACCAGTGATTTGCTCTCCTTCGATACGCAGTATTTT. It codes for CATSDLLSFDTQYF.